A single sample gave rise to the 9 T cell receptor beta chains below, sequenced in a study of cytomegalovirus exposure and HLA in healthy donors. PCR amplification relied on 60 Vbeta primers (plus 13 Jbeta primers). Here immunoSEQ multiplex PCR was the method, and the copy in TCRdb shows in-frame clones only, minus some. The data hold about 140,000 clones, with about 74% observed a single time. The sample consisted of PBMCs. The source is a man aged 30-40 years in good health and CMV-seronegative.

The gene calls are TRBV19 and TRBJ1-5, with 7 bases aligning to TRBD1. CDR3 length: 15 amino acids. Trimming took 4 bases from V and 7 from J; bases not matched to a gene: 10. Germline V gives CDR1 LNHDA, CDR2 SQIVND (reference sequence). CDR3 sequence: CASSTHRGSGQPQHF. As DNA, the CDR3 is TGTGCCAGTAGTACCCACAGGGGCTCGGGGCAGCCCCAGCATTTT.

The rearrangement links TRBV5-8 to TRBJ1-5, with D uncertain. From germline, CDR1 is SGHTS and CDR2 YDEGEE. The CDR3 has 14 amino acids. V dropped 4 bases and J dropped 2 bases, with 10 bases sitting between them. This chain's CDR3 is CASSVMRGNQPQHF. CDR3 bases: TGTGCCAGCAGCGTGATGAGGGGCAATCAGCCCCAGCATTTT. Full variable domain (rest looked up from reference TRBV5-8 and TRBJ1-5): EAGVTQSPTHLIKTRGQQATLRCSPISGHTSVYWYQQALGLGLQFLLWYDEGEERNRGNFPPRFSGRQFPNYSSELNVNALELEDSALYLCASSVMRGNQPQHFGDGTRLSIL.

This clone has just a few counts. The rearrangement uses TRBV7-9 and TRBJ2-5; 9 bases align to TRBD1. This CDR3 has 19 amino acids. Germline V lookup: CDR1 SEHNR, CDR2 FQNEAQ (reference sequence). V trimming: 2 bases; J trimming: 4 bases; junction bases outside the gene matches: 17. The CDR3 DNA sequence: TGTGCCAGCAGCTTATCGTGGGGGTTGGGACAGGGTTCTCGAGAGACCCAGTACTTC. This codes for CASSLSWGLGQGSRETQYF.

The chain links TRBV6-5 to TRBJ1-1; possibly TRBD1 for D (5 bases). This CDR3 is 15 amino acids long. Trimming stripped 2 bases from V and 3 bases from J, with 13 bases between. Germline V gene lookup returns CDR1 MNHEY and CDR2 SVGAGI. The CDR3 DNA sequence: TGTGCCAGCAGTTACCTCAGGGCATGGGACACTGAAGCTTTCTTT. Protein sequence: CASSYLRAWDTEAFF.

This chain links TRBV30 with TRBJ2-7; weak D call: TRBD1 (5 bases). Germline assignment: CDR1 GTSNPN and CDR2 SVGIG (reference sequence). Trimming left V 1 base short and J 7 bases short, with 14 bases between. The CDR3 spans 13 residues. The CDR3 spells CAWSGGPLGEQYF. The CDR3 nucleotides read TGTGCCTGGAGTGGGGGCCCCTTGGGGGAGCAGTACTTC.

The gene calls are TRBV2 and TRBJ2-7; 10 nucleotides line up with TRBD1. J lost 7 bases, V lost 6 bases, and 9 bases had no gene match. The CDR3 length is 14 residues. The germline V gene encodes CDR1 SNHLY and CDR2 FYNNEI. The CDR3: CASRRQGALREQYF. As DNA, the CDR3 is TGTGCCAGCAGACGACAGGGGGCCCTACGTGAGCAGTACTTC.

DNA for the CDR3: TGTGCCAGCAGCTATGGACTAGCGGGAGGGAATGAGCAGTTCTTC. This encodes CASSYGLAGGNEQFF. The chain has TRBV9 and TRBJ2-1; 15 nucleotides line up with TRBD2. CDR3 size: 15 residues. CDR1 and CDR2 (germline): SGDLS, YYNGEE. Trimming took 4 bases from V and 7 from J; bases not matched to a gene: 3.

The V and J genes are TRBV2 and TRBJ1-3, with D uncertain. Trimming took off 4 bases at V and 0 bases at J, with 10 bases between the two ends. The V gene's germline CDR1 is SNHLY and CDR2 FYNNEI. The CDR3 is 15 amino acids. CDR3 protein: CASSGEGFSGNTIYF. The CDR3 coding sequence is TGTGCCAGCAGTGGGGAGGGTTTCTCTGGAAACACCATATATTTT.

V usage is TRBV11-3 and J usage is TRBJ2-3; TRBD1 agrees at 7 bases. Germline V gene lookup returns CDR1 SGHNT and CDR2 YENEEA. The CDR3 totals 17 residues. J gave up 3 bases and V 3 bases, and 12 bases lay outside the gene matches. Here the CDR3 reads CASSFPYDRDGTDTQYF. The CDR3 region has the DNA TGTGCCAGCAGCTTCCCCTACGACAGGGATGGTACAGATACGCAGTATTTT.